A selection of T cell receptor beta chains follows, all from one sample in a study of STAT5B mutations in CD4+ large granular lymphocyte leukemia. Some clones are missing from TCRdb's copy, which holds only in-frame ones; the method was immunoSEQ multiplex PCR. The repertoire includes approximately 30,000 clones, more than 65% of them detected once, and over 6% sits in the top ten. Sequences were obtained from CD4+ T cells from blood buffy coats. The receptor set was obtained from a human donor in good health. Both conserved end residues are part of each CDR3. The order of the fields is D gene, V gene, J gene, clone size, CDR3 DNA, CDR3 protein. A D gene is named only where the DNA matches it firmly. Rows give clone size only sometimes, using once, few, many, or a class for an expanded clone.

TRBD2	TRBV6-1	TRBJ2-3	once	TGTGCCAGCAGTGAAGGAACTAGCGGGGCCACAGATACGCAGTATTTT	CASSEGTSGATDTQYF
.	TRBV15	TRBJ1-5	.	TGTGCCACCAGCAGGGGGCGAGCCCAGCCCCAGCATTTT	CATSRGRAQPQHF
.	TRBV5-1	TRBJ2-2	once	TGCGCCAGCAGCCTGCGAACAGGCAACACCGGGGAGCTGTTTTTT	CASSLRTGNTGELFF
TRBD2	TRBV5-1	TRBJ2-1	.	TGCGCCAGCAGCCCTGGACTAGCGGGGAGTGGTGAGCAGTTCTTC	CASSPGLAGSGEQFF
.	TRBV6-6	TRBJ1-2	.	TGTGCCAGCAGCCCCACGGGGTTCGGCTATGGCTACACCTTC	CASSPTGFGYGYTF
TRBD1	TRBV28	TRBJ1-1	.	TGTGCCAGCAGTTCCGGGACAGGGGTTTTGAGCACTGAAGCTTTCTTT	CASSSGTGVLSTEAFF
.	TRBV11-2	TRBJ1-2	.	TGTGCCAGCAGCTCGGGATTTTATGGCTACACCTTC	CASSSGFYGYTF
.	TRBV6-6	TRBJ2-7	.	TGTGCCAGCGGTGTTAACCGGGTGGGCAAGCAGTACTTC	CASGVNRVGKQYF
.	TRBV6-1	TRBJ1-4	.	TGTGCCAGCAGGGTGGGGGGCGGAGGAACTGAAAAACTGTTTTTT	CASRVGGGGTEKLFF
.	TRBV19	TRBJ1-5	once	TGTGCCAGTAAAGAAAGGTATCAAACTCAGCCCCAGCATTTT	CASKERYQTQPQHF
.	TRBV9	TRBJ1-2	few	TGTGCCAGCAGCGCCCAGGGGTCTGGCTACACCTTC	CASSAQGSGYTF
.	TRBV6-6	TRBJ1-5	.	TGTGCCAGCAGTTATGAGGTATATCAGCCCCAGCATTTT	CASSYEVYQPQHF
.	TRBV7-2	TRBJ1-4	.	TGTGCCAGCAACGGGGGTGGAGAAAAACTGTTTTTT	CASNGGGEKLFF
.	TRBV5-4	TRBJ1-5	.	TGTGCCAGCACCCCGGGCCCTGGGAGACAGCCCCAGCATTTT	CASTPGPGRQPQHF
TRBD2	TRBV10-3	TRBJ2-7	.	TGTGCCACTTCGGCCGGGACTAGCGGATACGAGCAGTACTTC	CATSAGTSGYEQYF
.	TRBV5-6	TRBJ2-2	.	TGTGCCAGCAGCTATAAAGGCGGCAGTGCTACCGGGGAGCTGTTTTTT	CASSYKGGSATGELFF
.	TRBV5-1	TRBJ1-1	.	TGCGCCAGCAGCTTGGCCCAAGGGATGAACACTGAAGCTTTCTTT	CASSLAQGMNTEAFF
.	TRBV19	TRBJ2-6	.	TGTGCCAGTAGCGAAGCGAGCTCTGGGGCCAACGTCCTGACTTTC	CASSEASSGANVLTF
TRBD1	TRBV6-1	TRBJ1-4	.	TGTGCCAGCACTGGACAGGGGGCAACTAATGAAAAACTGTTTTTT	CASTGQGATNEKLFF
TRBD2	TRBV7-7	TRBJ2-1	.	TGTGCTAGCAGCTTAGGTCGGGGGGGCTTGAATGAGCAGTTCTTC	CASSLGRGGLNEQFF
.	TRBV7-8	TRBJ2-2	.	TGTGCCAGCAGCGGCGGGCGCATCTGGGGAGGCTTTCTTAACACCGGGGAGCTGTTTTTT	CASSGGRIWGGFLNTGELFF
TRBD2	TRBV25-1	TRBJ2-3	.	TGTGCCAGCAGCCCCAGACTAGCCTCCGGTACGCAGTATTTT	CASSPRLASGTQYF
TRBD2	TRBV6-1	TRBJ2-7	.	TGTGCCAGCAGGGCCGGACTAGCGGGTACCTACGAGCAGTACTTC	CASRAGLAGTYEQYF
.	TRBV5-4	TRBJ2-3	.	TGTGCCAGCAGCTTGCCGAGGGGCCATAGCCAAAGCACAGATACGCAGTATTTT	CASSLPRGHSQSTDTQYF
.	TRBV6-5	TRBJ2-6	.	TGTGCCAGCAGTCGCCAGCCCGGGGCCAACGTCCTGACTTTC	CASSRQPGANVLTF
TRBD1	TRBV6-1	TRBJ2-7	.	TGTGCCAGCAGCCTAGACAGGGGGCTTGAGCAGTACTTC	CASSLDRGLEQYF
.	TRBV5-1	TRBJ2-1	.	TGCGCCAGCAGCTTGGAGGACCCCTACAATGAGCAGTTCTTC	CASSLEDPYNEQFF
TRBD1	TRBV9	TRBJ1-5	.	TGTGCCAGCAGCGAGAGAGGGACAGCTAACGAGCCCCAGCATTTT	CASSERGTANEPQHF
TRBD1	TRBV11-3	TRBJ2-7	.	TGTGCCAGCAGCTTACGACAGGGGCGCTACGAGCAGTACTTC	CASSLRQGRYEQYF
.	TRBV5-4	TRBJ2-3	.	TGTGCCAGCAGCTCCGGTCTCCGGGGGATTGGTGCAGATACGCAGTATTTT	CASSSGLRGIGADTQYF
.	TRBV2	TRBJ2-7	.	TGTGCCAGCGGTCTCCGGGAGAGATCCTACGAGCAGTACTTC	CASGLRERSYEQYF
TRBD2	TRBV10-3	TRBJ2-1	.	TGTGCCACCTGGACCCAGGCTAGCGGGGGTAATGAGCAGTTCTTC	CATWTQASGGNEQFF
TRBD1	TRBV25-1	TRBJ1-3	.	TGTGCCAGCACCGTTACGACAGGGGCTGGAAACACCATATATTTT	CASTVTTGAGNTIYF
.	TRBV7-9	TRBJ1-2	.	TGTGCCAGCAGCTCACGGACAGTGTATGGCTACACCTTC	CASSSRTVYGYTF
TRBD1	TRBV2	TRBJ2-3	.	TGTGCCAGCAGTCGGGACAGGGGGACAGATACGCAGTATTTT	CASSRDRGTDTQYF
.	TRBV28	TRBJ2-7	.	TGTGCCAGCGGAGTACAACCGGGACCTGGGACCTACGAGCAGTACTTC	CASGVQPGPGTYEQYF
TRBD2	TRBV6-6	TRBJ2-1	.	TGTGCCAGCAGTCAGCGGGGGGGAACCTACAATGAGCAGTTCTTC	CASSQRGGTYNEQFF
.	TRBV5-4	TRBJ1-6	.	TGTGCCAGCAGCTCAGTGGGGAGTCCACCCCTCCACTTT	CASSSVGSPPLHF
.	TRBV10-1	TRBJ1-4	.	TGCGCCAGCAGTGAGTCGGGTGTTTCATCAACTAATGAAAAACTGTTTTTT	CASSESGVSSTNEKLFF
.	TRBV21-1	TRBJ2-3	.	TGTGCCAGCAGCAAATTTCGGGCCCCGTTACTGTTTGGAGGCACAGATACGCAGTATTTT	CASSKFRAPLLFGGTDTQYF
.	TRBV11-3	TRBJ2-1	.	TGTGCCAGCAGCTTTGGGGAGGATCAGTTCTTC	CASSFGEDQFF